These T cell receptor beta chains were read from a single sample in a study of blood T cell repertoires in COVID-19. Assay: immunoSEQ multiplex PCR; the TCRdb copy retains only in-frame clones and omits some. The sample holds about 240,000 clones, approximately 86% seen once. Material: peripheral blood. The receptors stem from a woman aged 70 to 79 with active or convalescent COVID-19. The CDR3 runs from the conserved cysteine through the conserved F or W. The order of the fields is D gene, V gene, J gene, clone size, CDR3 DNA, CDR3 protein. The D gene is left open where the match is weak. A clone size is listed for some rows: how often the clone was seen (once, few, many), or a class if it is expanded.

TRBD1,TRBV5-1,TRBJ1-2,NA,TGCGCCAGCAGTCGAGACAGGGCGGTGGATAGCTACACCTTC,CASSRDRAVDSYTF
NA,TRBV24-1,TRBJ1-5,NA,TGTGCCACCAGTGACAGGGAAGATCAGCCCCAGCATTTT,CATSDREDQPQHF
TRBD2,TRBV27,TRBJ2-1,NA,TGTGCCAGCAGTTCGGCCTCGACTAGCGGGGGGGGTAATCCCTACAATGAGCAGTTCTTC,CASSSASTSGGGNPYNEQFF
NA,TRBV21-1,TRBJ2-1,NA,TGTGCCAGCAGCAAAGAGTTGACATCTCATGAAGTGTCCCATAAAGGTAGCTCCTACAATGAGCAGTTCTTC,CASSKELTSHEVSHKGSSYNEQFF
TRBD1,TRBV4-3,TRBJ2-7,NA,TGCGCCAGCAGCCAAGAGGACAGGCAATCCTACGAGCAGTACTTC,CASSQEDRQSYEQYF
TRBD1,TRBV7-8,TRBJ1-1,once,TGTGCCAGCAGCTTAGCGCACAGGGGAGAATTCATGAACACTGAAGCTTTCTTT,CASSLAHRGEFMNTEAFF
NA,TRBV6-5,TRBJ2-1,NA,TGTGCCAGCACGAGTATCAATGAGCAGTTCTTC,CASTSINEQFF
NA,TRBV7-2,TRBJ1-5,NA,TGTGCCAGCAGCCCAGAGGCCCTTAGCAATCAGCCCCAGCATTTT,CASSPEALSNQPQHF
NA,TRBV19,TRBJ1-1,once,TGTGCCAGTCGGGGGGGAGGGGGAATGTCTTACACTGAAGCTTTCTTT,CASRGGGGMSYTEAFF
TRBD1,TRBV9,TRBJ1-2,NA,TGTGCCAGCAGCGTCCCAGGGGGCTACTATGGCTACACCTTC,CASSVPGGYYGYTF
TRBD1,TRBV19,TRBJ2-1,NA,TGTGCCAGTAGTGGAGACAGGGTGCAGCAGTTCTTC,CASSGDRVQQFF
TRBD2,TRBV6-2/TRBV6-3,TRBJ2-3,NA,TGTGCCAGCAGTTACAGGACTAGAAGTGCAGATACGCAGTATTTT,CASSYRTRSADTQYF
TRBD1,TRBV18,TRBJ2-7,NA,TGTGCCAGCTCACCACTGGCCACCGGGACAGGCTACGAGCAGTACTTC,CASSPLATGTGYEQYF
NA,TRBV6-5,TRBJ1-1,once,TGTGCCAGCAGTCCCCAGGGACTCAAGAACACTGAAGCTTTCTTT,CASSPQGLKNTEAFF
NA,TRBV28,TRBJ1-5,NA,TGTGCCAGCAGGCTAGGGGGTACTGGCAATCAGCCCCAGCATTTT,CASRLGGTGNQPQHF
TRBD2,TRBV6-5,TRBJ2-1,NA,TGTGCCAGCAGTAAGATTCTAGCGGGGTGGAATGAGCAGTTCTTC,CASSKILAGWNEQFF
NA,TRBV9,TRBJ1-1,few,TGTGCCAGCAGCTACATCCGAGGGAACACTGAAGCTTTCTTT,CASSYIRGNTEAFF
NA,TRBV24-1,TRBJ1-2,NA,TGTGCCACCAGTGCTCGCAGGGAATCTGGCTACACCTTC,CATSARRESGYTF
NA,TRBV10-1,TRBJ1-2,NA,TGCGCCATTTCGGGGGGGAGGGATGGCTACACCTTC,CAISGGRDGYTF
TRBD1,TRBV11-3,TRBJ1-5,NA,TGTGCCAGCAGCGGAGGGGGCGCAGAGCAGCCCCAGCATTTT,CASSGGGAEQPQHF
TRBD1,TRBV7-8,TRBJ1-2,NA,TGTGCCAGCAGACGCGCCGGACAGGGGGACTATGGCTACACCTTC,CASRRAGQGDYGYTF
TRBD1,TRBV5-4,TRBJ1-2,few,TGTGCCAGCAGCTTCTCGAGGGGGCAATTATACGGCTACACCTTC,CASSFSRGQLYGYTF
NA,TRBV19,TRBJ2-1,once,TGTGCCAGTAGTACCACCGGGGGGCCTGAGCAGTTCTTC,CASSTTGGPEQFF
NA,TRBV12-3/TRBV12-4,TRBJ1-2,few,TGTGCCAGCACTTGGGGGGAGTATGGCTACACCTTC,CASTWGEYGYTF
TRBD1,TRBV11-2,TRBJ1-2,few,TGTGCCAGCAGCTTAGACCAGGGGGTCTATGGCTACACCTTC,CASSLDQGVYGYTF
NA,TRBV19,TRBJ1-1,NA,TGTGCCAGTAGTATAATGGTCCGGACTGAAGCTTTCTTT,CASSIMVRTEAFF
NA,TRBV4-3,TRBJ1-2,NA,TGCGCCAGCAGCCCCCGGGCGGCAGGGAACTATGGCTACACCTTC,CASSPRAAGNYGYTF
NA,TRBV3-1/TRBV3-2,TRBJ1-6,NA,TGTGCCAGCAGCCAAGGCGGAGGCTCCTATAATTCACCCCTCCACTTT,CASSQGGGSYNSPLHF
TRBD2,TRBV7-2,TRBJ2-7,NA,TGTGCCAGCAGCTTAGCGGCTAGGACTAGCGATTCCTACGAGCAGTACTTC,CASSLAARTSDSYEQYF
NA,TRBV7-9,TRBJ1-3,NA,TGTGCCAGCAGCTTGCTCCGGCGGAGTTCTGGAAACACCATATATTTT,CASSLLRRSSGNTIYF
TRBD1,TRBV5-1,TRBJ1-4,NA,TGCGCCAGCAGCCCTTACCTGGGGACAGGGGCCGAAAAACTGTTTTTT,CASSPYLGTGAEKLFF
TRBD1,TRBV19,TRBJ2-3,NA,TGTGCCACCCGGGGACAGGGGCGGACAGATACGCAGTATTTT,CATRGQGRTDTQYF
TRBD1,TRBV5-1,TRBJ2-6,once,TGCGCCAGCAGCTTGATCAGGGGACAGGTTCAACTCACTGGGGCCAACGTCCTGACTTTC,CASSLIRGQVQLTGANVLTF
NA,TRBV9,TRBJ1-6,NA,TGTGCCAGCAGCGGATTGCAGGGGAATTCACCCCTCCACTTT,CASSGLQGNSPLHF
TRBD1,TRBV9,TRBJ1-6,few,TGTGCCAGCAGCGCAGCCGGGACAGGGGACTCACCCCTCCACTTT,CASSAAGTGDSPLHF
TRBD1,TRBV6-5,TRBJ1-1,NA,TGTGCCAGCAGTTACTCGACCGGTCCACGACAGGGGGCCTCCTTT,CASSYSTGPRQGASF
NA,TRBV19,TRBJ1-5,NA,TGTGCCAGTAGTATAACCACAGGAAATCAGCCCCAGCATTTT,CASSITTGNQPQHF
TRBD1,TRBV27,TRBJ2-2,NA,TGTGCCAGCAGTCGACAGGGGTCCGGGGAGCTGTTTTTT,CASSRQGSGELFF
NA,TRBV19,TRBJ2-7,few,TGTGCCAGTAGGAGTTCAAGCCCCGGCTCCTACGAGCAGTACTTC,CASRSSSPGSYEQYF
NA,TRBV3-1/TRBV3-2,TRBJ1-5,NA,TGTGCCAGCAGGCCATCGGGGGGGCCCTTTCCGCCCCAGCATTTT,CASRPSGGPFPPQHF
NA,TRBV4-2,TRBJ1-6,NA,TGTGCCAGCAGCCATGAGATATGGGGCTCGCCAAACTATAATTCACCCCTCCACTTT,CASSHEIWGSPNYNSPLHF
TRBD1,TRBV11-3,TRBJ1-5,NA,TGTGCCAGCAGCTTATCGACAGGGAGAAATCAGCCCCAGCATTTT,CASSLSTGRNQPQHF
NA,TRBV6-5,TRBJ1-2,NA,TGTGCCAGCAGTTATTTGGGACAAACTAACTATGGCTACACCTTC,CASSYLGQTNYGYTF
NA,TRBV20-1,TRBJ1-1,NA,TGCAGTGCTAGGGAGGCTTTCTTT,CSAREAFF
NA,TRBV20-1,TRBJ2-5,NA,TGCAGTGCTAGTTACGGGCCCCGCGGGGAGACCCAGTACTTC,CSASYGPRGETQYF
TRBD1,TRBV19,TRBJ1-2,NA,TGTGCCAGTAGTCTTGACAGGGAAGATGGCTACACCTTC,CASSLDREDGYTF
NA,TRBV5-1,TRBJ2-7,NA,TGCGCCAGCAGCCTGGACAGTGTCTACGAGCAGTACTTC,CASSLDSVYEQYF
NA,TRBV2,TRBJ2-5,NA,TGTGCCAGTTGCCGGGACACATTCCAAGAGACCCAGTACTTC,CASCRDTFQETQYF
TRBD2,TRBV4-3,TRBJ2-7,NA,TGCGCCAGCAGCCCAGGAGCGGGGGCCCTCGAGCAGTACTTC,CASSPGAGALEQYF
TRBD1,TRBV15,TRBJ1-5,NA,TGTGCCACCAGCAGGTCAGGGGGCCCGAATCAGCCCCAGCATTTT,CATSRSGGPNQPQHF
NA,TRBV6-1,TRBJ2-5,NA,TGTGCCAGCAGTGACGGGACTCCCCGGAGGACCCAGTACTTC,CASSDGTPRRTQYF
TRBD1,TRBV6-2/TRBV6-3,TRBJ2-7,NA,TGTGCCAGCAGTTACGCGGCACAGGGGTCCTACGTCTACGAGCAGTACTTC,CASSYAAQGSYVYEQYF